This T cell receptor (beta chain) is drawn from a study of T cell changes during pregnancy in multiple sclerosis. This clone appeared many times. Repertoires were generated with immunoSEQ multiplex PCR, while TCRdb's copy carries only in-frame clones and drops some. The repertoire has tens of thousands of clones, over 85% of them found once; the top ten carry just over 3%. The receptor was isolated from a female donor with multiple sclerosis, enrolled in a pregnancy study. The sequencing here drew on CD8+ T cells from peripheral blood mononuclear cells, taken before pregnancy.

CDR3 in amino acids: CASSYEASSYEQYF. CDR3 in DNA: TGTGCCAGCAGTTACGAAGCGAGCTCCTACGAGCAGTACTTC. The chain carries TRBV6-6 and TRBJ2-7, with D unclear. The CDR3 contains 14 residues. The germline V and J ends were trimmed by 2 bases and 0 bases, with 8 bases remaining between them. Germline-derived CDR1 and CDR2 are MNHNY and SVGAGI (reference sequence).